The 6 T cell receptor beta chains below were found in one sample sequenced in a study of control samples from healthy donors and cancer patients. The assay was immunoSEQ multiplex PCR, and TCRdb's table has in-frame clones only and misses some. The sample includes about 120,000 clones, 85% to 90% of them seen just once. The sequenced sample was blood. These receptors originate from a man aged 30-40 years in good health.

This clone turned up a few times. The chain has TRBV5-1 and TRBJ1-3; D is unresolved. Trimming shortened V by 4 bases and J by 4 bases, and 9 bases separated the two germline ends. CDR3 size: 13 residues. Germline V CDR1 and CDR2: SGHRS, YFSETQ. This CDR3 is CASSVKAGNTIYF. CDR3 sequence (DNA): TGCGCCAGCAGCGTGAAAGCCGGAAACACCATATATTTT. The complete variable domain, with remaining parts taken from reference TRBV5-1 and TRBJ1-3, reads KAGVTQTPRYLIKTRGQQVTLSCSPISGHRSVSWYQQTPGQGLQFLFEYFSETQRNKGNFPGRFSGRQFSNSRSEMNVSTLELGDSALYLCASSVKAGNTIYFGEGSWLTVV.

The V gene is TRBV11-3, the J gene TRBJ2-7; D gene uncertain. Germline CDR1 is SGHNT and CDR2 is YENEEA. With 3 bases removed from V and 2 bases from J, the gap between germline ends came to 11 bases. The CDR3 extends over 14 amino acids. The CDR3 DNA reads TGTGCCAGCAGCTTGACACTGAATGCCTACGAGCAGTACTTC. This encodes CASSLTLNAYEQYF.

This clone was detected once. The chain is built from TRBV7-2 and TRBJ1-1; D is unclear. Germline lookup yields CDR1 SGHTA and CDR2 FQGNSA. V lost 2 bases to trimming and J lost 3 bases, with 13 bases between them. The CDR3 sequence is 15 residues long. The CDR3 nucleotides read TGTGCCAGCAGCTTACAAAGGGTAGAGGACACTGAAGCTTTCTTT. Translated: CASSLQRVEDTEAFF.

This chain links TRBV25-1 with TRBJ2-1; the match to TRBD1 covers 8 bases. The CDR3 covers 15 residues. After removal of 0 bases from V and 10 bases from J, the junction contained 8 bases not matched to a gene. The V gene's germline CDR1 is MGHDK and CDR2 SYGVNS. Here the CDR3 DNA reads TGTGCCAGCAGTGAATATAAGGCAGGGGGCGACGAGCAGTTCTTC. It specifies CASSEYKAGGDEQFF. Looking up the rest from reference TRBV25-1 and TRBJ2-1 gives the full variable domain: EADIYQTPRYLVIGTGKKITLECSQTMGHDKMYWYQQDPGMELHLIHYSYGVNSTEKGDLSSESTVSRIRTEHFPLTLESARPSHTSQYLCASSEYKAGGDEQFFGPGTRLTVL.

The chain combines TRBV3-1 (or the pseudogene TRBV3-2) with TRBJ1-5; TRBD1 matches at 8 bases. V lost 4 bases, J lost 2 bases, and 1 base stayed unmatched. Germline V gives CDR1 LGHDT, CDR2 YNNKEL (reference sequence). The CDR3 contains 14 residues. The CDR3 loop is CASSLGQGNQPQHF. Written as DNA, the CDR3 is TGTGCCAGCAGCCTGGGACAGGGCAATCAGCCCCAGCATTTT.

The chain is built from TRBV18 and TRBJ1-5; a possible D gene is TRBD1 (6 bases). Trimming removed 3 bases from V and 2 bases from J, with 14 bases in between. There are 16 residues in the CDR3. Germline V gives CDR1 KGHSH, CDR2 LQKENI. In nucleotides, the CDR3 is TGTGCCAGCTCACCGGCAGGGGAGTGGGGCAATCAGCCCCAGCATTTT. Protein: CASSPAGEWGNQPQHF.